The TCR beta chain under discussion was sequenced for a study of blood T cell repertoires in COVID-19. This table comes from immunoSEQ multiplex PCR, and its TCRdb copy is limited to in-frame clones, with some not included. Here the sample spans about 390,000 clones, roughly 86% being singletons. Sequencing used peripheral blood. The clonotype originates from an older woman with COVID-19, enrolled during active disease.

The CDR3 nucleotides read TGTGCCAGCAGCTTAGGCGGCATGATCTACGAGCAGTACTTC. Protein product: CASSLGGMIYEQYF. The rearrangement uses TRBV7-9 and TRBJ2-7; D is uncertain. The V and J ends lost 1 base and 3 bases respectively, with 10 bases between them. Germline values: CDR1 SEHNR, CDR2 FQNEAQ (reference sequence). This CDR3 region has 14 residues.